This is a list of T cell receptor beta chains from one sample in a study of shared clonotypes between healthy human individuals. Repertoires were generated with immunoSEQ multiplex PCR, while TCRdb's copy carries only in-frame clones and drops some. Among some 1.1 million clones listed, approximately 80% were seen once. The specimen was memory CD4+ T cells from PBMCs. The receptors were sampled from a man aged 18-30 years in good health. Some clones in this sample may be carry-over from other donors' samples. CDR3s include the opening cysteine and the closing phenylalanine or tryptophan. The D gene is left open where the match is weak. Rows may omit the clone size; those that give it use once, few, many or a size class.

>TRBV11-1|TRBJ2-7|NA|NA
CASSPGNYEQYF
TGTGCCAGCAGTCCGGGTAACTACGAGCAGTACTTC
>TRBV5-1|TRBJ2-2|NA|NA
CASNEIEAGELFF
TGCGCCAGCAATGAGATTGAGGCCGGGGAGCTGTTTTTT
>TRBV25-1|TRBJ2-2|NA|NA
CASSDAGANTGELFF
TGTGCCAGCAGTGACGCAGGGGCGAACACCGGGGAGCTGTTTTTT
>TRBV2|TRBJ2-5|NA|NA
CASHSDQETQYF
TGTGCCAGCCACTCGGACCAAGAGACCCAGTACTTC
>TRBV11-2|TRBJ2-7|once|NA
CASSPWGSEQYF
TGTGCCAGCAGCCCCTGGGGGTCCGAGCAGTACTTC
>TRBV5-6|TRBJ1-2|few|NA
CASSFVLGESYGYTF
TGTGCCAGCAGCTTCGTCTTGGGGGAAAGCTATGGCTACACCTTC
>TRBV9|TRBJ2-1|NA|NA
CASSAIGSGDEQFF
TGTGCCAGCAGCGCCATAGGATCGGGCGATGAGCAGTTCTTC
>TRBV5-1|TRBJ2-1|NA|NA
CASSSGAGRLSEQFF
TGCGCCAGCAGCTCCGGGGCGGGCCGTCTCTCGGAGCAGTTCTTC
>TRBV9|TRBJ2-5|NA|TRBD2
CASSVGVSGRETQYF
TGTGCCAGCAGCGTAGGGGTTAGCGGGAGGGAGACCCAGTACTTC
>TRBV5-1|TRBJ2-5|NA|NA
CASSLEGTQETQYF
TGCGCCAGCAGCTTGGAAGGGACACAAGAGACCCAGTACTTC
>TRBV4-2|TRBJ2-1|few|TRBD2
CASSQYRGTSGGPPPHEQFF
TGTGCCAGCAGCCAATACCGGGGGACTAGCGGGGGGCCTCCGCCACATGAGCAGTTCTTC
>TRBV5-8|TRBJ1-5|once|NA
CASSLADQPQHF
TGTGCCAGCAGCTTGGCCGATCAGCCCCAGCATTTT
>TRBV7-3|TRBJ2-2|few|NA
CASRDSTGPGELFF
TGTGCCAGCAGGGACTCGACGGGACCCGGGGAGCTGTTTTTT
>TRBV2|TRBJ1-1|NA|NA
CASSALTGPAFF
TGTGCCAGCAGTGCATTGACGGGGCCAGCTTTCTTT
>TRBV30|TRBJ2-4|NA|NA
CAWSVGRVNGIQYF
TGTGCCTGGAGTGTAGGGCGGGTGAACGGCATTCAGTACTTC
>TRBV19|TRBJ1-1|NA|TRBD1
CASSVTGASNTEAFF
TGTGCCAGTAGTGTAACAGGGGCCTCGAACACTGAAGCTTTCTTT
>TRBV18|TRBJ1-1|NA|TRBD1
CASSPGQGRDTEAFF
TGTGCCAGCTCACCGGGACAGGGTCGTGACACTGAAGCTTTCTTT
>TRBV7-3|TRBJ2-3|NA|NA
CASSLSPTTDTQYF
TGTGCCAGCAGCTTAAGCCCTACCACAGATACGCAGTATTTT
>TRBV19|TRBJ1-5|NA|NA
CASSINPGFSNQPQHF
TGTGCCAGTAGTATAAATCCGGGGTTCAGCAATCAGCCCCAGCATTTT
>TRBV5-6|TRBJ1-2|NA|NA
CASSLPPGGYTF
TGTGCCAGCAGCCTGCCCCCTGGTGGCTACACCTTC
>TRBV28|TRBJ1-5|NA|NA
CASSFGTSGENQPQHF
TGTGCCAGCAGTTTTGGAACTTCTGGAGAAAATCAGCCCCAGCATTTT
>TRBV7-9|TRBJ1-5|NA|NA
CASSPTGGGSQPQHF
TGTGCCAGCAGCCCCACGGGCGGCGGGAGCCAGCCCCAGCATTTT